This T cell receptor (beta chain) was found in a study of blood T cell repertoires in COVID-19 (dated by TCRdb to the early 2020s). As for the study more broadly: Samples covering the acute and convalescent phases of COVID-19 were provided by collaborators in the United States, Italy and Spain. The dataset comprised deeply sampled blood TCRbeta repertoires from subjects exposed to, actively infected with, or recovered from COVID-19. Samples came from the ongoing ImmuneRACE study (first 160 participants) plus 1,254 subjects from 6 global collaborators. A freely available public database, intended as a resource for researchers studying the immune response to SARS-CoV-2, is where the repertoires were released. Where available, HLA class I and class II types were obtained from metadata supplied by the sample provider rather than from assay-based typing. The prospective study material was composed of cDNA or gDNA derived from T cells, B-cell-depleted T cells, or PBMCs. Sample metadata almost always included a de-identified subject ID, COVID-19 status, age in years and sex. Study-wide conclusions, independent of this receptor: Clinical and demographic metadata were provided uncurated, with the amount varying by source and participant.

V trim: 1 base; J trim: 7 bases; unmatched bases: 4. The germline V gene provides CDR1 SGHTA and CDR2 FQGNSA. Spanning cysteine to phenylalanine, the CDR3 consists of 14 amino acids. CDR3 DNA is the only sequence kept; it has 42 bases, read in frame from the first base. Whole blood was collected in K2EDTA tubes by collaborating institutions according to the institutions' own protocols. Collaborator samples were shipped for TCRbeta analysis as frozen whole blood, isolated PBMCs, or DNA extracted from either sample type. Turning to this clone: Its binding antigen is unknown. No base quality information exists; no much larger clone differs at one position.

The immunoSEQ Assay, a bias-controlled multiplex PCR, was used to amplify TCRbeta CDR3 regions from genomic DNA. On the authors' methods: Within the assay, amplification of reference gene primers was used to estimate how many nucleated cells each sample contained. To quantify the absolute abundance of each unique TCRbeta CDR3 rearrangement, sequence reads were collapsed and filtered. For each sample, productive Simpson clonality was calculated as the square root of Simpson's diversity index over productive rearrangements. As stored in TCRdb, this immuneACCESS dataset retains in-frame rearrangements with V and J assigned. A fraction of the clones does not appear; measured against another copy, unresolved V genes explain less than half of the discrepancy, and the remainder lacks a known reason. V and J calls and clone size are copied from that table; D and trimming were computed from the DNA. For this sample the table gives about 190,000 clones, of which approximately 90% were detected only once. Under 3% of the sample lies in the top ten.

The sequencing sample was made of peripheral blood. The chain is assembled from TRBV7-2 and TRBJ2-1, with 7 junctional bases fitting TRBD2. The receptor was derived from a woman in her twenties or thirties with active or convalescent COVID-19. The nucleotide sequence is given as TGTGCCAGCAGCTTAGAGACTAGCTGGAATGAGCAGTTCTTC. Its protein reads: CASSLETSWNEQFF.